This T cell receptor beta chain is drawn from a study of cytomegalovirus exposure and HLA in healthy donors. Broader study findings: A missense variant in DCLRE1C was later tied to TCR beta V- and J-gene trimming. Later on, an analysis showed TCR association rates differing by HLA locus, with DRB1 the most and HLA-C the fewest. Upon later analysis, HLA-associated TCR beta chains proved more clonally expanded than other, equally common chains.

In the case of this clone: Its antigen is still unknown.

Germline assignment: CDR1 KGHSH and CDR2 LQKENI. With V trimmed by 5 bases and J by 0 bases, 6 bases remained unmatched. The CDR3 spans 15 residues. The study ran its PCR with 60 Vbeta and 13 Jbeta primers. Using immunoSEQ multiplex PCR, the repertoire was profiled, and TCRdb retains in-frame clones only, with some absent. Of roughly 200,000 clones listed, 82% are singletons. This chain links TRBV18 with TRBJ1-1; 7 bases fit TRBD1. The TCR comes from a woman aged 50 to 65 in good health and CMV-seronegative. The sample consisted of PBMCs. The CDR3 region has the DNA TGTGCCAGCTCAGGGACGGGACAGATGAACACTGAAGCTTTCTTT. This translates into CASSGTGQMNTEAFF.